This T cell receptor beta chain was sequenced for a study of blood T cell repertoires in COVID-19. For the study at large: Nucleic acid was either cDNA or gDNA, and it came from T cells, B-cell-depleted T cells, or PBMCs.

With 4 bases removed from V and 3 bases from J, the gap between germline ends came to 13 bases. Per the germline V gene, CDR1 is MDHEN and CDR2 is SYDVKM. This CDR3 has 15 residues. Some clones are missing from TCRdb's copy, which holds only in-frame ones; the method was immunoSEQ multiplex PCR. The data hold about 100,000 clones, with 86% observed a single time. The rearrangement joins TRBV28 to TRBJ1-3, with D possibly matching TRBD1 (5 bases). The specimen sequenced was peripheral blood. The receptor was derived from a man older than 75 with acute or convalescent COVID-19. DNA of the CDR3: TGTGCCAGCAGTTCCCCCGCCGGGGGTGGAAACACCATATATTTT. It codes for CASSSPAGGGNTIYF.